A selection of T cell receptor beta chains follows, all from one sample in a study of T cells of healthy individuals. TCRdb reprocessed the 5' RACE reads with MiXCR, giving one entry per CDR3 protein. The table has about 53,000 distinct CDR3 sequences, roughly 14% seen once. These receptors originate from a human donor in good health. Each CDR3 is given with its conserved first and last residue. The D gene is left open where the match is weak. The listing skips clone size in some rows; elsewhere it reads once, few, many or a size class.

d_call j_call clone_size cdr3_length v_call cdr3_nt cdr3_aa
. TRBJ2-1 . 13 TRBV7-9 TGTGCCAGCAGCTTCCCCGCAGGCAATGAGCAGTTCTTC CASSFPAGNEQFF
. TRBJ1-1 . 13 TRBV7-8 TGTGCCAGCAGTCAGACATCGGAGACTCCTCGGGCGTTT CASSQTSETPRAF
TRBD2 TRBJ2-1 many 16 TRBV5-1 TGCGCCAGCAGCGGTAGCGGGTCCGCCTCCTACAATGAGCAGTTCTTC CASSGSGSASYNEQFF
TRBD1 TRBJ2-7 . 17 TRBV5-1 TGCGCCAGCAGCTTGGGCCCCGGGGGACAGGGGGCATACGAGCAGTACTTC CASSLGPGGQGAYEQYF
TRBD2 TRBJ2-5 many 13 TRBV4-3 TGCGCCAGCAGGCGAGCGGGGGGAGAGACCCAGTACTTC CASRRAGGETQYF
. TRBJ2-2 . 13 TRBV30 TGTGCCTGGCGTCCCCTAGACACCGGGGAGCTGTTTTTT CAWRPLDTGELFF
TRBD2 TRBJ2-1 many 13 TRBV10-1 TGCGCCAGCAGTCTAGCGGGAGGATATGAGCAGTTCTTC CASSLAGGYEQFF
. TRBJ1-2 many 11 TRBV30 TGTGCCTGGAGTCGCAGCGCCGGCTACACCTTC CAWSRSAGYTF
TRBD1 TRBJ2-7 few 17 TRBV27 TGTGCCAGCAGTTTCACACCGGGACAGCGTTTCGTGGGCGAGCAGTACTTC CASSFTPGQRFVGEQYF
. TRBJ2-7 few 12 TRBV10-3 TGTGCCATCAGTGGGGTTTCGAAAGAGCAGTACTTC CAISGVSKEQYF
. TRBJ1-4 . 19 TRBV7-9 TGTGCCAGCAGCCCTAGGGGCTACAGTTCCAGCACAACTAATGAAAAACTGTTTTTT CASSPRGYSSSTTNEKLFF
TRBD2 TRBJ2-5 large 16 TRBV20-1 TGCAGTGCACAACCACTAGCGGGGGCCTACCAAGAGACCCAGTACTTC CSAQPLAGAYQETQYF
. TRBJ2-7 . 11 TRBV29-1 TGCAGCGTTGCTTCCTCGGCCGAGCAGTACTTC CSVASSAEQYF
. TRBJ2-3 few 15 TRBV5-1 TGCGCCAGCAGCCCGGGCCGGGTCGGCACAGATACGCAGTATTTT CASSPGRVGTDTQYF
TRBD1 TRBJ2-1 . 14 TRBV10-3 TGTGCCATCAGTGGAAGGACAGGGGGGGATGAGCAGTTCTTC CAISGRTGGDEQFF
. TRBJ2-5 once 11 TRBV13 TGTGCCAGCAGCACGTCGGGGACCCAGTACTTC CASSTSGTQYF
. TRBJ1-1 . 16 TRBV5-6 TGTGCCAGCAGCTTGGGTTTCGAGCAGGGGTACACTGAAGCTTTCTTT CASSLGFEQGYTEAFF
. TRBJ2-7 many 15 TRBV24-1 TGTGCCACCAGTGAAGGGCAGGCCTACTCCTACGAGCAGTACTTC CATSEGQAYSYEQYF
TRBD1 TRBJ1-1 many 15 TRBV6-2/TRBV6-3 TGTGCCAGCAGTTCGCCGACAGGGTCGAACACTGAAGCTTTCTTT CASSSPTGSNTEAFF
TRBD2 TRBJ2-7 many 15 TRBV4-3 TGCGCCAGCAGCCAAAGGGCTAGCGGCCGCTACGAGCAGTACTTC CASSQRASGRYEQYF
. TRBJ2-3 . 15 TRBV7-2 TGTGCCAGCAGCTTAAGGTGGGGCAGGGAAGATACGCAGTATTTT CASSLRWGREDTQYF
. TRBJ1-6 . 17 TRBV19 TGTGCCAGTAGTATAGATCGGTTGTACCAGGGGAATTCACCCCTCCACTTT CASSIDRLYQGNSPLHF
TRBD1 TRBJ2-2 . 17 TRBV11-1 TGTGCCAGCAGGGGACAGTCCCCTCCTTTGAACACCGGGGAGCTGTTTTTT CASRGQSPPLNTGELFF
. TRBJ2-2 . 13 TRBV3-1 TGTGCCAGCAGCCAAGATTTGGCCGGGGAGCTGTTTTTT CASSQDLAGELFF
TRBD2 TRBJ2-1 few 16 TRBV7-8 TGTGCCAGCAGCGGGGGGACTAGCGTCCTCTACAATGAGCAGTTCTTC CASSGGTSVLYNEQFF
. TRBJ1-5 many 13 TRBV4-3 TGCGCCAGCAGCCAAGATTTGGCCCAGCCCCAGCATTTT CASSQDLAQPQHF
TRBD1 TRBJ2-7 many 16 TRBV6-2/TRBV6-3 TGTGCCAGCAGTACCCGAGGGACAGGGGCCCCCTACGAGCAGTACTTC CASSTRGTGAPYEQYF
. TRBJ1-2 many 16 TRBV4-1 TGCGCCAGCAGCCAAGAAGAGAGACCCCATTCCAATGGCTACACCTTC CASSQEERPHSNGYTF
. TRBJ1-1 many 13 TRBV2 TGTGCCAGCACCCGAACCCTACAACACCAAGCTTTCTTT CASTRTLQHQAFF
. TRBJ2-2 . 17 TRBV7-8 TGTGCCAGCAGCTTAGTCTCGGCAGTTACTAACACCGGGGAGCTGTTTTTT CASSLVSAVTNTGELFF
. TRBJ2-5 few 16 TRBV13 TGTGCCAGCAGCTTAGGGACCGGTCGGAGGTGGGAGACCCAGTACTTC CASSLGTGRRWETQYF